The 17 T cell receptor beta chains below were found in one sample sequenced in a study of blood T cell repertoires in COVID-19. TCRdb keeps only in-frame clones here, not all; method: immunoSEQ multiplex PCR. The table lists 240,000 or so clones, more than 75% of them singletons. Sequenced material: peripheral blood. The receptor source for this set is a woman aged 25 to 39 who had recovered from COVID-19.

The chain is built from TRBV5-6 and TRBJ1-1; D is unresolved. V gave up 3 bases and J gave up 5 bases, with 14 bases separating them. This CDR3 is 14 amino acids long. CDR1 SGHDT and CDR2 YYEEEE come from the germline V gene. CDR3 DNA: TGTGCCAGCAGCTCCCGTTACCTTCAGACTGAAGCTTTCTTT. It yields the protein CASSSRYLQTEAFF.

The J gene is TRBJ2-1, the V gene TRBV7-9, with TRBD1 identical over 7 bases. The CDR3 has 16 amino acids. V lost 6 bases to trimming and J lost 4 bases; unmatched junction nucleotides: 12. Germline V CDR1 and CDR2: SEHNR, FQNEAQ (reference sequence). CDR3 in amino acids: CASSPIGGRAYNEQFF. DNA for the CDR3: TGTGCCAGCAGTCCTATAGGGGGCAGGGCATACAATGAGCAGTTCTTC. Full variable domain (rest looked up from reference TRBV7-9 and TRBJ2-1): DTGVSQNPRHKITKRGQNVTFRCDPISEHNRLYWYRQTLGQGPEFLTYFQNEAQLEKSRLLSDRFSAERPKGSFSTLEIQRTEQGDSAMYLCASSPIGGRAYNEQFFGPGTRLTVL.

The chain links TRBV9 to TRBJ1-1; D might be TRBD1 (5 bases). This CDR3 has 13 residues. V was cut by 2 bases and J by 3 bases, with 8 bases left in between. CDR1 is SGDLS, CDR2 YYNGEE, per germline. The CDR3 region has the DNA TGTGCCAGCAGCGTCAGGGTTGACACTGAAGCTTTCTTT. The encoded protein is CASSVRVDTEAFF.

The chain combines TRBV24-1 with TRBJ1-2; the match to TRBD1 covers 8 bases. Per the germline V gene, CDR1 is KGHDR and CDR2 is SFDVKD. The ends lost 4 bases at V and 8 bases at J; junction bases unmatched: 5. CDR3 length equals 13 residues. The CDR3 is CATSDRTGNGYTF. CDR3 DNA: TGTGCCACCAGTGACCGGACAGGGAACGGCTACACCTTC.

This clone was counted a single time. The chain joins TRBV3-1 (or the pseudogene TRBV3-2) to TRBJ2-2; D is unresolved. CDR1 is LGHDT, CDR2 YNNKEL, per germline (reference sequence). V lost 0 bases and J 2 bases, leaving 4 bases between the germline ends. There are 14 residues in the CDR3. CDR3 coding DNA: TGTGCCAGCAGCCAAGAACTTAACACCGGGGAGCTGTTTTTT. Residues: CASSQELNTGELFF.

The rearrangement joins TRBV19 to TRBJ1-6, with TRBD1 matching 7 bases. Trimming removed 1 base from V and 3 bases from J; junction bases left unmatched: 6. This CDR3 region has 17 residues. Germline values: CDR1 LNHDA, CDR2 SQIVND (reference sequence). CDR3 coding DNA: TGTGCCAGTAGTATAGCTCGGGGACAGAGCTATAATTCACCCCTCCACTTT. Translated, it gives CASSIARGQSYNSPLHF.

The rearrangement uses TRBV10-3 and TRBJ1-2; D not certain. The V gene lost 2 bases and the J gene lost 0 bases, with 13 bases spanning the gap. This CDR3 has 16 amino acids. CDR1 is ENHRY, CDR2 SYGVKD, per germline. CDR3 amino acids: CAISEAGVGANYGYTF. CDR3 bases: TGTGCCATCAGTGAGGCTGGGGTGGGAGCTAACTATGGCTACACCTTC.

The rearrangement joins TRBV11-2 to TRBJ1-2, with unresolved D. The V and J ends lost 0 bases and 5 bases respectively, with 16 bases between them. This CDR3 has 16 amino acids. Germline V CDR1 and CDR2: SGHAT, FQNNGV. The CDR3 DNA is TGTGCCAGCAGCTTAGATAATTCAGGCATCGGATATGGCTACACCTTC. It specifies CASSLDNSGIGYGYTF. The full variable domain, rest sourced from reference TRBV11-2 and TRBJ1-2, is EAGVAQSPRYKIIEKRQSVAFWCNPISGHATLYWYQQILGQGPKLLIQFQNNGVVDDSQLPKDRFSAERLKGVDSTLKIQPAKLEDSAVYLCASSLDNSGIGYGYTFGSGTRLTVV.

The CDR3 region is CAWTSGQGAGEQYF. The CDR3 region has the DNA TGTGCCTGGACCTCTGGACAGGGCGCCGGGGAGCAGTACTTC. This chain links TRBV30 with TRBJ2-7, with TRBD1 identical over 8 bases. Trimming removed 4 bases from V and 7 bases from J; junction bases left unmatched: 12. The CDR3 runs to 14 residues. The germline gives CDR1 GTSNPN, CDR2 SVGIG (reference sequence).

This clone was recorded a few times. The rearrangement uses TRBV19 and TRBJ2-5, with 10 positions matching TRBD1. The V segment lost 4 bases and the J segment 0 bases; nucleotides outside the gene matches: 2. CDR3 length equals 15 residues. Germline assignment: CDR1 LNHDA and CDR2 SQIVND (reference sequence). The CDR3 DNA follows: TGTGCCAGTAGTACGGACAGGGGGAACCAAGAGACCCAGTACTTC. It specifies CASSTDRGNQETQYF. The full variable domain, with the rest looked up from reference TRBV19 and TRBJ2-5, is DGGITQSPKYLFRKEGQNVTLSCEQNLNHDAMYWYRQDPGQGLRLIYYSQIVNDFQKGDIAEGYSVSREKKESFPLTVTSAQKNPTAFYLCASSTDRGNQETQYFGPGTRLLVL.

This clone has a handful of counts. The CDR3 DNA sequence: TGTGCCAGCAGCCCCGATAGGGCGGCAGGGCGGGCTTTCTTT. Amino acids: CASSPDRAAGRAFF. The genes are TRBV9 and TRBJ1-1; tentative D call: TRBD1 (5 bases). The CDR3 loop spans 14 amino acids. Deletions cut 4 bases from V and 11 bases from J, with 21 bases between. The germline V gene has CDR1 SGDLS and CDR2 YYNGEE.

This clone was seen a few times. V gene TRBV2 combines with J gene TRBJ2-5; D unresolved. CDR1 is SNHLY and CDR2 is FYNNEI in the germline V gene. The CDR3 loop spans 15 amino acids. V lost 5 bases to trimming and J lost 1 base, with 14 bases between them. DNA for the CDR3: TGTGCCAGCAGTAGGTCCGATGGAGCCCAAGAGACCCAGTACTTC. It codes for CASSRSDGAQETQYF.

The chain links TRBV6-4 to TRBJ2-3; 7 bases align to TRBD2. Germline V gene lookup returns CDR1 MRHNA and CDR2 SNTAGT. This CDR3 contains 14 residues. V gave up 3 bases and J gave up 6 bases; unmatched junction bases: 6. The CDR3, as DNA: TGTGCCAGCAGTGAGCGAGCGGGGATGGATACGCAGTATTTT. This translates into CASSERAGMDTQYF.

This clone has a handful of counts. This sequence joins TRBV6-6 and TRBJ1-2, with D perhaps matching TRBD1 (5 bases). The CDR3 runs 13 residues. The germline gives CDR1 MNHNY, CDR2 SVGAGI (reference sequence). Trimming shortened V by 5 bases and J by 2 bases, and 9 bases separated the two germline ends. The CDR3 nucleotides read TGTGCCAGCAGTCGAGACAGCAACTATGGCTACACCTTC. Translating it yields CASSRDSNYGYTF.

The chain combines TRBV11-2 with TRBJ2-5, with 11 bases aligning to TRBD1. The length of the CDR3 is 15 residues. Germline V gene lookup returns CDR1 SGHAT and CDR2 FQNNGV. With 5 bases clipped from V and 1 base from J, the junction kept 3 bases outside the gene matches. The CDR3 sequence is CASSGQGAFQETQYF. CDR3 sequence (DNA): TGTGCCAGCAGCGGACAGGGGGCTTTCCAAGAGACCCAGTACTTC.

J is TRBJ2-1 and V is TRBV29-1; D may be TRBD2 (6 bases). Germline V gives CDR1 SQVTM, CDR2 ANQGSEA. The CDR3 is 15 amino acids. V gave up 4 bases and J gave up 0 bases, with 13 bases separating them. CDR3 protein: CSVVRGGSSYNEQFF. CDR3 bases: TGCAGCGTTGTTCGTGGGGGGAGCTCCTACAATGAGCAGTTCTTC.

The chain has TRBV10-3 and TRBJ2-1; 9 bases agree with TRBD1. The CDR3 has 17 amino acids. Germline trimming cut 0 bases from V and 6 bases from J; bases unmatched to any gene: 9. Germline CDR1 ENHRY, CDR2 SYGVKD. The CDR3, as DNA: TGTGCCATCAGTGAGTCAGGGAGGGGGACAGGGAGCAATGAGCAGTTCTTC. It specifies CAISESGRGTGSNEQFF.